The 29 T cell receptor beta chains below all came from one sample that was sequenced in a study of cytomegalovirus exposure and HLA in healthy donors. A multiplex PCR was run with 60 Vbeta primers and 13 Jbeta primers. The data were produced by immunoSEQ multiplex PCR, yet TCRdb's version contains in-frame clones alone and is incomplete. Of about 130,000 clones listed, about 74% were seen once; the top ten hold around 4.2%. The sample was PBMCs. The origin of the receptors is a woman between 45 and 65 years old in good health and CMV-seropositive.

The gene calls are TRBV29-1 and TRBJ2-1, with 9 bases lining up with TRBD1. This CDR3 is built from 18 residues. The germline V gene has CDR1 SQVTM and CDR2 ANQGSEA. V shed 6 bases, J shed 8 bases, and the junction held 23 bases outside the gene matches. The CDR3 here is CSVAGTGISGGLLDEQFF. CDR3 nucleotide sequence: TGCAGCGTCGCCGGGACAGGGATCAGCGGCGGTCTATTAGATGAGCAGTTCTTC.

This CDR3 is CASSEALLQGAYEQYF. The CDR3 region has the DNA TGTGCCAGCAGTGAAGCGCTTCTACAGGGAGCCTACGAGCAGTACTTC. V gene TRBV2 combines with J gene TRBJ2-7, with D possibly being TRBD1 (6 bases). The CDR3 sequence is 16 residues long. The V gene's germline CDR1 is SNHLY and CDR2 FYNNEI. V dropped 0 bases and J dropped 2 bases, with 14 bases sitting between them. Full variable domain (remainder filled in from reference TRBV2 and TRBJ2-7): EPEVTQTPSHQVTQMGQEVILRCVPISNHLYFYWYRQILGQKVEFLVSFYNNEISEKSEIFDDQFSVERPDGSNFTLKIRSTKLEDSAMYFCASSEALLQGAYEQYFGPGTRLTVT.

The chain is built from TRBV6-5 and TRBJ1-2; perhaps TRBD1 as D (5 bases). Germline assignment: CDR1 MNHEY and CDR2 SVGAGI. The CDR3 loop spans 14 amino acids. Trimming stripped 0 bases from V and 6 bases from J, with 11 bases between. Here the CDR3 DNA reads TGTGCCAGCAGTTACTCGACAGAGCGAGATGGCTACACCTTC. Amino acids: CASSYSTERDGYTF.

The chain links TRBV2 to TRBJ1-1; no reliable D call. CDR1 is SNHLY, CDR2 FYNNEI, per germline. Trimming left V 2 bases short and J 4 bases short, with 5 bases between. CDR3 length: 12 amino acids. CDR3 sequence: CASSERFTEAFF. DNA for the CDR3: TGTGCCAGCAGTGAACGGTTCACTGAAGCTTTCTTT.

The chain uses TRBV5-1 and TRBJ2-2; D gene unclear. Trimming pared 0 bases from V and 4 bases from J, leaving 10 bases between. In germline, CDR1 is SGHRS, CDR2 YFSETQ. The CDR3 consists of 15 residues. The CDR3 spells CASSLAGGSTGELFF. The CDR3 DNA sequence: TGCGCCAGCAGCTTGGCTGGCGGCAGCACCGGGGAGCTGTTTTTT.

CDR3 bases: TGTGCCAGCAGCGATCACAGTTTTGAGCCCCAGCATTTT. This translates into CASSDHSFEPQHF. This rearrangement joins TRBV2 to TRBJ1-5; no definite D call. The CDR3 has 13 residues. Deletions cut 6 bases from V and 8 bases from J, with 14 bases between. CDR1 SNHLY and CDR2 FYNNEI come from the germline V gene.

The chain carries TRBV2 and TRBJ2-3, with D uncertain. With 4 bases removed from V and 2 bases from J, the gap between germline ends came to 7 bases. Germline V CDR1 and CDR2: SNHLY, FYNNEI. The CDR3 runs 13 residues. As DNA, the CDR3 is TGTGCCAGCAGTGCGAGCTCCACAGATACGCAGTATTTT. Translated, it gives CASSASSTDTQYF.

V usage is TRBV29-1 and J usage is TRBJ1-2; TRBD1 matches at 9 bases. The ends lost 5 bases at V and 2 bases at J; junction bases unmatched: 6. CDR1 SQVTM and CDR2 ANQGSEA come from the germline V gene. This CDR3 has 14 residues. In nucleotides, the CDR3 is TGCAGCGTTATTCCGGGACAGGGAAACTATGGCTACACCTTC. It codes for CSVIPGQGNYGYTF. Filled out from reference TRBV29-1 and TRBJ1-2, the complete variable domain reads SAVISQKPSRDICQRGTSLTIQCQVDSQVTMMFWYRQQPGQSLTLIATANQGSEATYESGFVIDKFPISRPNLTFSTLTVSNMSPEDSSIYLCSVIPGQGNYGYTFGSGTRLTVV.

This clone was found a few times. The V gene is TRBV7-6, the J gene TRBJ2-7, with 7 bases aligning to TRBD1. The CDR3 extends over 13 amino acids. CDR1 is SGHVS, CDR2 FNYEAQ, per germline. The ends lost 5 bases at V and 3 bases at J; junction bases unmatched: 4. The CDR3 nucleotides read TGTGCCAGCAGCGTTGGGACAGACTACGAGCAGTACTTC. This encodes CASSVGTDYEQYF.

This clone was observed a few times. CDR3 nucleotides: TGCGCCAGCAGCTTGGGGGGACAGGGAAACACCGGGGAGCTGTTTTTT. This translates into CASSLGGQGNTGELFF. The chain recombines TRBV5-1 with TRBJ2-2, with TRBD1 identical over 9 bases. Trimming at V came to 0 bases and at J to 2 bases, leaving 2 bases not matched to a gene. The CDR3 runs to 16 residues. The germline gives CDR1 SGHRS, CDR2 YFSETQ.

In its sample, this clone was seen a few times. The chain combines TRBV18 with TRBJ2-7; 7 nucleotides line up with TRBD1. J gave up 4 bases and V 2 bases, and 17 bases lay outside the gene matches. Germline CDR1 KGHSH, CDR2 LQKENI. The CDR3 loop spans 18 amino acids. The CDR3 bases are TGTGCCAGCTCACCAACGTCTCACGACAGGGTCCCCTTATACGAGCAGTACTTC. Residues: CASSPTSHDRVPLYEQYF. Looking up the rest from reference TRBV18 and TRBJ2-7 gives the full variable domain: NAGVMQNPRHLVRRRGQEARLRCSPMKGHSHVYWYRQLPEEGLKFMVYLQKENIIDESGMPKERFSAEFPKEGPSILRIQQVVRGDSAAYFCASSPTSHDRVPLYEQYFGPGTRLTVT.

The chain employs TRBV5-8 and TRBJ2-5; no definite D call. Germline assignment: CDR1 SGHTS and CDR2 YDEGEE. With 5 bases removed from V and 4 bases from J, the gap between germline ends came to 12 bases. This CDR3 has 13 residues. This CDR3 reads CASSRVLGETQYF. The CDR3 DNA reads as TGTGCCAGCAGTCGGGTCCTGGGAGAGACCCAGTACTTC. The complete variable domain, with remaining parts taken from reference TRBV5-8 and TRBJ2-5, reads EAGVTQSPTHLIKTRGQQATLRCSPISGHTSVYWYQQALGLGLQFLLWYDEGEERNRGNFPPRFSGRQFPNYSSELNVNALELEDSALYLCASSRVLGETQYFGPGTRLLVL.

The chain's CDR3 is CASSLKPGQGADEQFF. CDR3 DNA sequence: TGTGCCAGCAGCTTGAAACCGGGACAGGGGGCCGATGAGCAGTTCTTC. The genes are TRBV7-7 and TRBJ2-1, with TRBD1 matching over 12 bases. Germline V gene sequence: CDR1 SSHAT, CDR2 FNYEAQ (reference sequence). With 3 bases clipped from V and 8 bases from J, the junction kept 8 bases outside the gene matches. There are 16 residues in the CDR3.

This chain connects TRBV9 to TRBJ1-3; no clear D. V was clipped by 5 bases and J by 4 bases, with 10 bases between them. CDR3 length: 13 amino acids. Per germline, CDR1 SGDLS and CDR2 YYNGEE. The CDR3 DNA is TGTGCCAGCAGGAGAAGCGGGGGAAACACCATATATTTT. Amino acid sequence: CASRRSGGNTIYF.

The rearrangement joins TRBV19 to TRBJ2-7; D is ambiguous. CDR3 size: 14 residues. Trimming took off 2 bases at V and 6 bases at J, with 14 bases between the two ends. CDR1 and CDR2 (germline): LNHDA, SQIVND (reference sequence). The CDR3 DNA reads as TGTGCCAGTAGTATAACCCCCGGGTACGGCGAGCAGTACTTC. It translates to CASSITPGYGEQYF.

CDR3: CASSKMTSGVAYEQYF. CDR3 sequence (DNA): TGTGCCAGCAGCAAAATGACTAGCGGGGTCGCCTACGAGCAGTACTTC. V and J are TRBV7-8 and TRBJ2-7; 11 bases map to TRBD2. Germline V gene sequence: CDR1 SGHVS, CDR2 FQNEAQ. This CDR3 comprises 16 residues. The junction had 8 bases not matched to a gene; V was cut back by 5 bases and J by 2 bases.

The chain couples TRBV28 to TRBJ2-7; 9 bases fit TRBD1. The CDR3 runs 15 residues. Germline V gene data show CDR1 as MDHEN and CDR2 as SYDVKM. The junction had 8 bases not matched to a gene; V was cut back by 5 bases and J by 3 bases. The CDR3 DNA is TGTGCCAGCAGTCGGAACGGACAGGGGAACTACGAGCAGTACTTC. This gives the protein CASSRNGQGNYEQYF.

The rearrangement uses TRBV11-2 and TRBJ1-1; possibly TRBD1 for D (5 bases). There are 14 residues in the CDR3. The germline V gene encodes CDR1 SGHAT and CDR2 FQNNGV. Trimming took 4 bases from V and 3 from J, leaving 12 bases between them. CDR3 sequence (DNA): TGTGCCAGCAGCTCCATGGCCAGGGACACTGAAGCTTTCTTT. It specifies CASSSMARDTEAFF.

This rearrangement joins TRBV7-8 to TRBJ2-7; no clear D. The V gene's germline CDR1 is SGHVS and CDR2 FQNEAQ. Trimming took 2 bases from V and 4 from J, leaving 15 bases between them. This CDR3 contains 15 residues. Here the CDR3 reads CASSLRFGFQYEQYF. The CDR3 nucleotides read TGTGCCAGCAGCTTACGGTTCGGGTTCCAATACGAGCAGTACTTC.

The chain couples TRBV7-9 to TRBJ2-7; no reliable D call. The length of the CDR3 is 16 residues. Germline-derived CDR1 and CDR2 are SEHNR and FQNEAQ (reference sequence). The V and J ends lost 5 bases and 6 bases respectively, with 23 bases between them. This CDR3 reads CASSTYPRQLTVEQYF. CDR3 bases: TGTGCCAGCAGCACATACCCAAGACAATTAACGGTCGAGCAGTACTTC.

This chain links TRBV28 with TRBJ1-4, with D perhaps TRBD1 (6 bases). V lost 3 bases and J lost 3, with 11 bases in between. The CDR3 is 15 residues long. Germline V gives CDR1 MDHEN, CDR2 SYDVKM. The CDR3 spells CASSFRGASNEKLFF. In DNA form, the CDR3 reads TGTGCCAGCAGTTTTCGGGGGGCCTCTAATGAAAAACTGTTTTTT. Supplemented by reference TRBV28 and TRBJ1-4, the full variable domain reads DVKVTQSSRYLVKRTGEKVFLECVQDMDHENMFWYRQDPGLGLRLIYFSYDVKMKEKGDIPEGYSVSREKKERFSLILESASTNQTSMYLCASSFRGASNEKLFFGSGTQLSVL.

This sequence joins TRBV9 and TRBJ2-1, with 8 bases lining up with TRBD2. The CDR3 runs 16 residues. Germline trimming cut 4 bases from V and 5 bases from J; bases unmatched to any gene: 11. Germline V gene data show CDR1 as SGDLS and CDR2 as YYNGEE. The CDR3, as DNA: TGTGCCAGCAGCCAAAACGCGGGGGGCTGGCACAATGAGCAGTTCTTC. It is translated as CASSQNAGGWHNEQFF. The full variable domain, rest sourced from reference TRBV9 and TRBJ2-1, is DSGVTQTPKHLITATGQRVTLRCSPRSGDLSVYWYQQSLDQGLQFLIQYYNGEERAKGNILERFSAQQFPDLHSELNLSSLELGDSALYFCASSQNAGGWHNEQFFGPGTRLTVL.

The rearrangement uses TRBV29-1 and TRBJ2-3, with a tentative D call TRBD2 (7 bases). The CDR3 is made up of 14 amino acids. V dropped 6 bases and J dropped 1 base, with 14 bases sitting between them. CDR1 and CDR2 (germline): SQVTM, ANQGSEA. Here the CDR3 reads CSVPKGGRTDTQYF. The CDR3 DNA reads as TGCAGCGTCCCCAAGGGGGGGCGCACAGATACGCAGTATTTT.

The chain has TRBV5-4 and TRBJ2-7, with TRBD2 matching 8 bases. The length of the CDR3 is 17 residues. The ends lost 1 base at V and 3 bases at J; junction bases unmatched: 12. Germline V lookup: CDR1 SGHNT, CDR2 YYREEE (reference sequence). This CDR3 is CASSLWGTSGKIYEQYF. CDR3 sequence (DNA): TGTGCCAGCAGCTTGTGGGGAACTAGCGGCAAGATCTACGAGCAGTACTTC.

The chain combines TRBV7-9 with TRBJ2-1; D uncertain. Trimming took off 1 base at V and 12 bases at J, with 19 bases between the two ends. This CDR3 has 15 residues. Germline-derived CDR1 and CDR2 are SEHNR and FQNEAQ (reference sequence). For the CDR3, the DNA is TGTGCCAGCAGCTTAGTTCTATCCGTTGACGGGTGGCAGTTCTTC. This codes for CASSLVLSVDGWQFF. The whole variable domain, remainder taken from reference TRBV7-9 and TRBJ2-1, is DTGVSQNPRHKITKRGQNVTFRCDPISEHNRLYWYRQTLGQGPEFLTYFQNEAQLEKSRLLSDRFSAERPKGSFSTLEIQRTEQGDSAMYLCASSLVLSVDGWQFFGPGTRLTVL.

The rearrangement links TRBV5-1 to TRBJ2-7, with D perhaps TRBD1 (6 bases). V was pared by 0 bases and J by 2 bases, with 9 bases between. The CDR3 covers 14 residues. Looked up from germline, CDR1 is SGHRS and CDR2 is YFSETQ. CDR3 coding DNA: TGCGCCAGCAGCTTGGCCAGGGGCCCCTACGAGCAGTACTTC. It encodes CASSLARGPYEQYF.

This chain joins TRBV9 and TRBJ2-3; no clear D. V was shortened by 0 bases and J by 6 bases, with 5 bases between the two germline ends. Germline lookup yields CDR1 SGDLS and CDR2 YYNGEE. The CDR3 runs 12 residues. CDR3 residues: CASSVDFDTQYF. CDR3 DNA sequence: TGTGCCAGCAGCGTAGACTTTGATACGCAGTATTTT.

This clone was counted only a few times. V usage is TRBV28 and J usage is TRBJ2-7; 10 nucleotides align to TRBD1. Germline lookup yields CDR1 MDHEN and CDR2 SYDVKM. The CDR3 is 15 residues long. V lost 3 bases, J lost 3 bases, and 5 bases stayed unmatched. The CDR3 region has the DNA TGTGCCAGCAGTTTCGGGGGGACAGGGGTCTACGAGCAGTACTTC. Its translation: CASSFGGTGVYEQYF.

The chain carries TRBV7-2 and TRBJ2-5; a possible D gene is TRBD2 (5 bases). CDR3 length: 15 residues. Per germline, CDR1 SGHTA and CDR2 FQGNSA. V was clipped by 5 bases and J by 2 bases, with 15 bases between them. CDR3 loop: CASSQNGERQETQYF. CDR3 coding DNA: TGTGCCAGCAGCCAGAACGGGGAGCGACAAGAGACCCAGTACTTC.